Given below is one T cell receptor (beta chain) in context. This sample is part of a study of blood T cell repertoires in COVID-19. Study as a whole: The cDNA or gDNA used as material had been derived from T cells, B-cell-depleted T cells, or PBMCs.

The CDR3 spans 16 residues. Per the original methods: Amplification of reference gene primers was used by the study to estimate nucleated cell counts. Sequenced by immunoSEQ multiplex PCR; TCRdb stores in-frame clones only, minus some. The DNA was the basis for D and trimming; V, J and clone size are from that table. The sample includes around 100,000 clones, 75% to 85% of them seen just once. This receptor was obtained from a man aged 80 or over with COVID-19, enrolled during active disease. The chain couples TRBV12-1 to TRBJ2-1; the table's D gene call, TRBD1, was not cross checked with the DNA. TRBV12-1 is a pseudogene. The sample comprised peripheral blood. The CDR3 coding sequence is TGTGCCAGCAGGATCGGGGTTCGGGACAAAGACAATGAGCAGTTCTTC. Amino acids: CASRIGVRDKDNEQFF.